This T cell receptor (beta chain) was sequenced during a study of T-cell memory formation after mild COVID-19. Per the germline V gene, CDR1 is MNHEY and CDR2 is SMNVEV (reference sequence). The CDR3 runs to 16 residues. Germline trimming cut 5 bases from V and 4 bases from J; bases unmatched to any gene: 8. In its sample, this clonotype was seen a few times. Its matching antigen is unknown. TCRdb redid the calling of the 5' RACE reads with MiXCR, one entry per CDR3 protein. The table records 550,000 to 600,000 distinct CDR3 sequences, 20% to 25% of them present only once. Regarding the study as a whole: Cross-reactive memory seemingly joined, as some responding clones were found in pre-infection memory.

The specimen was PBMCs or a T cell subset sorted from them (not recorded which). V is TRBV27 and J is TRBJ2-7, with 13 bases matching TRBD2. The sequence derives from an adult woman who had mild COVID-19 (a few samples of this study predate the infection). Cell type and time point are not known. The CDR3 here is CASSLRLAGGGYEQYF. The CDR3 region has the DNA TGTGCCAGCAGTCTACGACTAGCGGGAGGAGGTTACGAGCAGTACTTC.